This TCR beta chain was documented in a study of blood T cell repertoires in COVID-19 (TCRdb year 2020). For the study in its entirety: Samples covering the acute and convalescent phases of COVID-19 were provided by collaborators in the United States, Italy and Spain. The material from the prospective study consisted of cDNA or gDNA derived from T cells, B-cell-depleted T cells, or PBMCs. The dataset comprised deeply sampled blood TCRbeta repertoires from subjects exposed to, actively infected with, or recovered from COVID-19. The repertoires were made available in a free public database intended to serve as a resource for research on the immune response to SARS-CoV-2. The samples were drawn from the first 160 participants of the ongoing ImmuneRACE study and from about 1,200 subjects provided by 6 global collaborators. Sample metadata almost always included a de-identified subject ID, COVID-19 status, age in years and sex. HLA class I and class II types, where available, came from metadata supplied by the sample provider rather than from assay-based typing. General conclusions and limits of the study: The amount of clinical and demographic metadata varied by source and participant and was provided uncurated.

Whole blood was collected in K2EDTA tubes by collaborating institutions according to the institutions' own protocols. For TCRbeta analysis, collaborators shipped samples as frozen whole blood, isolated PBMCs, or DNA extracted from either of those sample types. As for this clone: The clone's antigen remains unknown. No quality values exist for individual bases; no much larger clone is one base distant.

Inclusive of the bounding cysteine and phenylalanine, the CDR3 is 13 residues long. Of all the DNA, just the CDR3 is kept, 39 bases in frame from base 1. V and J are truncated by 4 bases and 5 bases respectively, leaving an intervening sequence of 11 bases. The germline V gene supplies CDR1 SQVTM and CDR2 ANQGSEA. The immunoSEQ Assay, a bias-controlled multiplex PCR, was used to amplify TCRbeta CDR3 regions from genomic DNA. The paper's processing steps were these. Nucleated cell counts per sample were estimated from amplification of reference gene primers within the assay. Sequence reads were collapsed and filtered to measure the absolute abundance of every unique TCRbeta CDR3 rearrangement. For each sample, productive Simpson clonality was calculated as the square root of Simpson's diversity index across productive rearrangements. The table comes from immuneACCESS by way of TCRdb, which keeps in-frame sequences with V and J called. Part of the clones is missing from these tables; in studies checked, under half for an unresolved V gene and the rest for unknown reasons. The V and J calls and the clone size are those of that table, but D and trimming were determined from the DNA. This sample gives tens of thousands of clones in total; 85% to 90% of them show up just once. Roughly 4.8% of the sample belongs to the ten largest clones.

This chain is built from TRBV29-1 and TRBJ2-2; TRBD1 could be the D gene, as 6 bases match. Sample: peripheral blood. This TCR was recovered from a man aged 45-60 years with acute or convalescent COVID-19. The bases are TGCAGCGTTGTTTGGGGGCTGACCGGGGAGCTGTTTTTT. Translated, it gives CSVVWGLTGELFF.